This T cell receptor beta chain was retrieved from a study of cytomegalovirus exposure and HLA in healthy donors (dated by TCRdb to 2016 to 2017). Regarding the study in general: An earlier analysis of several hundred of the donors reported around 280 Gb of sequence data and 90 million to 120 million unique TCR beta sequences obtained from approximately 180 million T cells. In a later analysis, previously published TCR beta repertoires from 666 donors were re-analyzed and high-resolution HLA genotyping was added so that TCR occurrence patterns could be studied. An early release that covered 640 HLA-typed donors contained approximately 300 gigabases of sequencing data and 85 million to 100 million unique TCR sequences. In an earlier analysis of a few hundred of the donors, high-throughput TCR beta sequencing was used to judge whether each TCR beta V gene segment behaved as functional or pseudogenic. Genome-wide SNP genotypes for about 60% of the roughly 670 donors were used in a later genetic analysis, which treated that subset as a discovery cohort. Donor age, sex, ethnicity and CMV serostatus were compiled alongside the repertoire data. Of the approximately 370 genotyped donors, less than 85% were placed in the genetic ancestry cluster associated with self-reported Caucasian donors. The later analysis used no new phenotypic data to find candidate immune exposures, relying instead on TCR beta sequences and their occurrence across donors. To predict cytomegalovirus infection status, the study brought together high-throughput TCR immunosequencing, statistical association of individual TCRs with disease status, and machine learning. The T cell repertoires of 666 subjects were profiled by immunosequencing and related to cytomegalovirus serostatus. A separate validation cohort of 100 to 150 different subjects was used in addition to the 666-subject first cohort. The number of typed donors differed by locus: roughly 629-640 for A, B, C, DRB1 and DQB1; 522 for DQA1; around 580 for DPA1; and around 470 for DPB1. Across some 400 genotyped donors of the cohort, an average of approximately 240,000 unique TCR beta nucleotide sequences per donor were sequenced, and roughly a sixth of those sequences were non-productive. The aim of the study was to test whether cataloging public T cell receptors could identify signatures of past pathogen exposure. Roughly 5 DR-DQ haplotypes were handled as single units for association and clustering, since linkage in the cohort was strong. All discovery cohort repertoires had been generated on a single sequencing platform. HLA typing covered class I and class II loci at four-digit resolution.

The library was built by means of the immunoSEQ multiplex PCR assay. For the multiplex PCR, a mixture combining 60 forward primers for TCR Vbeta segments and 13 reverse primers for TCR Jbeta segments was used. The CDR3 region of rearranged TCR beta genes was amplified from genomic DNA by a multiplex PCR assay. The Illumina HiSeq System was used to sequence the amplified TCR beta libraries as 87-base-pair reads. The study's processing was this. In a later analysis, some 80 million unique TCR beta chains were counted across the approximately 640 repertoires, and roughly 11 million of these chains were shared by at least two donors. To remove PCR and sequencing errors, raw reads were error-corrected and collapsed into unique sequences using a nearest-neighbor algorithm that merged closely related sequences. CDR3 sequences were aligned to IMGT reference sequences to assign V, D and J gene segments. For a sequence to be retained, a match of at least six nucleotides was required to both a V gene segment and a J gene segment. A rearrangement was called productive if the CDR3 had no stop codons and remained in frame with V and J, and every other rearrangement was called non-productive. Following IMGT convention, CDR3 was defined as the stretch from the second conserved V-encoded cysteine to the conserved J-encoded phenylalanine. The earlier analysis of 500 to 750 of the donors excluded any sequence lacking an unambiguous match to a single V gene segment. In an earlier analysis of 587 of the donors, a V segment was called functional when productive rearrangements were above 56.7%, and segregating when the standard deviation between donors exceeded 5%. To diagnose cytomegalovirus status from the catalog of TCR beta chain sequences, a statistical classification framework was built. In a later analysis, TCR nucleotide sequences were compared against IMGT/GENE-DB human TR gene sequences so that V and J genes could be assigned. The TCRdist pipeline was used in a later analysis to assign CDR3 sequences and most-parsimonious VDJ recombination scenarios. A later analysis defined each TCR beta chain by its CDR3 amino acid sequence plus V-gene family, and excluded reads lacking a unique V-gene family. In a later analysis, nearly 600 highly shared, low-generation-probability nucleotide sequences were removed to address suspected cross-contamination and a sequencing artifact. In a later analysis, a clonal expansion index for each public chain was calculated from normalized within-repertoire ranks of inferred template counts. Generation probabilities in a later analysis came from a VDJ recombination model fitted to out-of-frame rearrangements, and those results were checked against IGoR. In a later analysis, TCR-TCR, TCR-HLA and TCR-CMV co-occurrence was scored with hypergeometric tests, and a repertoire-size bias correction was applied to TCR pairs. In a later analysis, false discovery rates were estimated by permuting HLA or CMV assignments 20 times. In a later analysis, co-occurring TCRs were grouped with DBSCAN, and TCRdist sequence similarity was added when clustering was performed within HLA-allele-positive subsets. Co-occurrence clustering excluded repertoires with fewer than 30,000 or more than 120,000 public chains, plus five with anomalous nucleotide sharing. Drawn from immuneACCESS, this table holds only the in-frame rearrangements with V and J called that TCRdb kept. Clones are partly lost; checked studies trace under half to an unresolved V gene and leave the rest unexplained. V and J calls plus clone size are reproduced from that table; the DNA served to infer D and trimming. The sample table contains around 150,000 clones; only one count was recorded for 77% of them. Jointly, the top ten make up roughly 7.5% of the sample.

V drops 0 bases and J drops 1 base, leaving 9 bases in between. CDR1 and CDR2 were assigned from the germline V gene as LGHNA and YSLEER. Taken from cysteine to phenylalanine, the CDR3 has 15 residues. The entry retains the CDR3 DNA only, 45 bases that are in frame from base 1. Broad study findings and their caveats: For the cohort, immune exposure information was limited to CMV serostatus. Correlated functional status among segregating V segments might reflect linkage disequilibrium, but an unknown experimental factor could not be ruled out. Because some donors lacked HLA typing at each locus, the association tests relied only on the typed subset. A cluster of highly shared sequence variants was judged likely to be a technical artifact of the sequencing pipeline. A few of the identified cytomegalovirus-associated TCR beta chains were confirmed in vitro to be specific for cytomegalovirus antigens. A later analysis found that HLA-associated TCR beta chains were more clonally expanded and had lower generation probabilities than equally common non-associated chains. The authors suggested that the approach could potentially be extended to other disease states and immunological phenotypes. In the study, approximately 160 TCR beta chains were listed as associated with cytomegalovirus. In this cohort, only TCR beta chains were sequenced, and detectable features were limited by the absence of alpha or paired-chain data. Around 16 rarely observed V segments, including chromosome 9 orphons, were excluded from the earlier analysis of several hundred of the donors because counts were too low. Broadly in line with IMGT annotations, most TCR beta V segments showed up in productive rearrangements about 87% or about 30% of the time in an earlier analysis of several hundred of the donors. An association between a missense DCLRE1C variant and V-gene and J-gene trimming of TCR beta chains was found in a later genetic analysis and replicated in an independent cohort. When HLA alleles, especially DR and DQ, strongly co-occurred, TCR associations were difficult to assign to individual alleles. In a later analysis, the rate of TCR association differed among HLA loci, with DRB1 alleles having the most associated TCRs and HLA-C alleles having the fewest. Several of the top co-occurrence clusters appeared to be linked to parvovirus B19, influenza, CMV and Epstein-Barr virus, according to a later analysis. While some public TCRs were present in many individuals, most TCR sequences turned up only very rarely across donors. A later genetic analysis reported fewer N-insertions in productive TCRs among donors in an Asian-associated ancestry cluster than the 666-donor mean. A further reported finding was that TCR beta sequences accurately predicted the HLA-A and HLA-B alleles for most subjects in the first cohort. Some IMGT-functional V segments, including TRBV6-2 and TRBV6-3, could not be distinguished by the 87-base-pair reads and were therefore excluded. In a later analysis, most CMV-associated TCR beta chains were found to appear HLA-restricted, with HLA associations seemingly driven largely by CMV exposure. Presence/absence analyses assumed roughly uniform sequencing depth across donors, an assumption that may not hold. Specific HLA alleles were associated with 15,000 to 20,000 TCR beta sequences at a false discovery rate of 0.05 in a later analysis. The classifier was reported to diagnose cytomegalovirus status with high specificity and sensitivity in both the original and validation cohorts.

The cohort consisted of 650 to 700 healthy bone marrow donors. Cohort members were all nominally healthy when sampled, although unrecorded immune exposures were likely present. The donor was CMV seropositive and was included in the group of 300 or so seropositive cohort members. A peripheral blood sample was provided by each donor, and peripheral blood mononuclear cells were used for TCR beta sequencing. The Qiagen DNeasy Blood Extraction Kit was used to extract genomic DNA from the blood cell samples. This clone has just a few counts. Its antigen remains unidentified. Qualities for individual bases were not recorded, and no much larger clone is one base off.

Sequencing used PBMCs. The sequence derives from a male donor in good health and CMV-seropositive. Recombination connected TRBV4-3 to TRBJ1-1, with no reliable assignment of the D segment. The sequenced DNA is TGCGCCAGCAGCCAAGACAACAATCCGAACACTGAAGCTTTCTTT. The translation is CASSQDNNPNTEAFF.